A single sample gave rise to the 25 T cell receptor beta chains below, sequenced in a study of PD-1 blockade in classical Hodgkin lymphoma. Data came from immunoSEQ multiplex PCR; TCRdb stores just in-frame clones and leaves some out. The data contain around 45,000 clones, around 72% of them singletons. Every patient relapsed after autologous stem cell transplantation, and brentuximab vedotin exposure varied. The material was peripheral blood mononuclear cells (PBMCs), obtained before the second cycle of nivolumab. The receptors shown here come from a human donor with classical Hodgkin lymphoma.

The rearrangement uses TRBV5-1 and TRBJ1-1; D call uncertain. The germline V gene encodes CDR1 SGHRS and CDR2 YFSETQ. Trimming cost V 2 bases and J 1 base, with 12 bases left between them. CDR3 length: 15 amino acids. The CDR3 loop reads CASSFVKSRNTEAFF. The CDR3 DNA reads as TGCGCCAGCAGCTTTGTGAAGAGTAGGAACACTGAAGCTTTCTTT. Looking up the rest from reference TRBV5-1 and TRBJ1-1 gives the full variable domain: KAGVTQTPRYLIKTRGQQVTLSCSPISGHRSVSWYQQTPGQGLQFLFEYFSETQRNKGNFPGRFSGRQFSNSRSEMNVSTLELGDSALYLCASSFVKSRNTEAFFGQGTRLTVV.

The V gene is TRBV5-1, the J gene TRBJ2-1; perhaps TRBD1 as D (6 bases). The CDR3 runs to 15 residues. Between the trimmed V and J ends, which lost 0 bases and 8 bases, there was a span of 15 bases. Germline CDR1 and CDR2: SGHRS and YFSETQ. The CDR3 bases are TGCGCCAGCAGCTTGGGTCGGACAGTTCTTGATGAGCAGTTCTTC. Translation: CASSLGRTVLDEQFF.

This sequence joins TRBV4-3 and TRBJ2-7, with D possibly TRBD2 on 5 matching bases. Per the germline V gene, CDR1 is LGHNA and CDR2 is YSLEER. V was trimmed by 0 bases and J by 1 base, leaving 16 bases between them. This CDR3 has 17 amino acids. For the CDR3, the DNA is TGCGCCAGCAGCCAAGATCTTGGGGAGCCTATATCCTACGAGCAGTACTTC. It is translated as CASSQDLGEPISYEQYF.

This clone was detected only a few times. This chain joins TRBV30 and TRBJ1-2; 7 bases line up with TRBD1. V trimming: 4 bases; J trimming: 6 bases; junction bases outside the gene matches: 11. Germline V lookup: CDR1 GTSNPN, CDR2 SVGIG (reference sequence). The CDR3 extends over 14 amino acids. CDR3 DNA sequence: TGTGCCTGGATTCACAGGGGAATTGTTAATGGCTACACCTTC. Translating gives CAWIHRGIVNGYTF.

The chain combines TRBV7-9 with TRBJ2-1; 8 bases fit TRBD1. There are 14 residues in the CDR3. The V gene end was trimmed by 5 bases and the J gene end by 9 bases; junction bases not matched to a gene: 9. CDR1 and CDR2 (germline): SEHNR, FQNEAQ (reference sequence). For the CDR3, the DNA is TGTGCCAGCAGCCCGGACAGGGATCTAGGTGAGCAGTTCTTC. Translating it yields CASSPDRDLGEQFF.

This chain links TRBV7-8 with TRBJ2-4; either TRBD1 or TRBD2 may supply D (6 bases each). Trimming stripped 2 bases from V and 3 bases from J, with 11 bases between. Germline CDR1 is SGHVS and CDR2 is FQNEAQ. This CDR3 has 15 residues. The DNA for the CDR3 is TGTGCCAGCAGCTTACCCAGGGGAGGCAAAAACATTCAGTACTTC. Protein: CASSLPRGGKNIQYF.

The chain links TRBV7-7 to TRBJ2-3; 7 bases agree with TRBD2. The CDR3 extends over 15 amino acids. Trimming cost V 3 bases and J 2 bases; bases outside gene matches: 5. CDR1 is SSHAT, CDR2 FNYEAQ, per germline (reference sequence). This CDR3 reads CASSLGRGDTDTQYF. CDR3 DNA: TGTGCCAGCAGCTTGGGACGGGGGGACACAGATACGCAGTATTTT.

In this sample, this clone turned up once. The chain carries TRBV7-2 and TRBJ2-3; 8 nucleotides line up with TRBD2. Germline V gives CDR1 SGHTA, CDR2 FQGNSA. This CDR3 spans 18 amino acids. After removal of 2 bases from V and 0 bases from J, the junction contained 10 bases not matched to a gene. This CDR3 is CASSLWLAGSPSTDTQYF. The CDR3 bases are TGTGCCAGCAGCTTATGGCTAGCGGGTTCTCCTAGCACAGATACGCAGTATTTT.

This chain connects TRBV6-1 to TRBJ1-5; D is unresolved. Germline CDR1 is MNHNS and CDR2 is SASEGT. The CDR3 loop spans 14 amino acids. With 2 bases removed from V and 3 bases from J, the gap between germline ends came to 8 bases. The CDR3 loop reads CASSEYVDNQPQHF. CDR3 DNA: TGTGCCAGCAGTGAATACGTAGACAATCAGCCCCAGCATTTT.

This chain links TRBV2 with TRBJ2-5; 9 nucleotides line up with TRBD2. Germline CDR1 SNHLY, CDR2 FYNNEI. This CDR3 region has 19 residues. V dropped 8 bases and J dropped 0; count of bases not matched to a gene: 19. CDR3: CASSDARLAGRGYQETQYF. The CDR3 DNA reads TGTGCCAGCTCTGATGCGCGGCTAGCGGGGCGGGGGTACCAAGAGACCCAGTACTTC.

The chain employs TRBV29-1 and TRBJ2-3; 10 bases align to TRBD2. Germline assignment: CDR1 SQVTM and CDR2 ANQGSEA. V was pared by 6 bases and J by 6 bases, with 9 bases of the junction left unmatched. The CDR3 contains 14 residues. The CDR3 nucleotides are TGCAGCGTCTACCTAGCGGGAGTCGCGGATACGCAGTATTTT. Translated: CSVYLAGVADTQYF.

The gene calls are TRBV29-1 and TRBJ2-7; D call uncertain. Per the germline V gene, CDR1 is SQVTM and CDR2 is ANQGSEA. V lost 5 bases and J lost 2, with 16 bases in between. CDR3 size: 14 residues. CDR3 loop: CSVQILGPPYEQYF. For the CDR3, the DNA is TGCAGCGTTCAGATCCTCGGGCCACCCTACGAGCAGTACTTC.

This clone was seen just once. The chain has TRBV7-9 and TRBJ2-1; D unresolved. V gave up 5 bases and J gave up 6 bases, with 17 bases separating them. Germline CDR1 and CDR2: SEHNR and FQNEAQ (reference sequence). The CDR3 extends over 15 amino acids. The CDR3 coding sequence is TGTGCCAGCAGCCCGCCCGGAAGCCTTAGCAATGAGCAGTTCTTC. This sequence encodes CASSPPGSLSNEQFF. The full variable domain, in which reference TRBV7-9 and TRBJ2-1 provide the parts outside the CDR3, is DTGVSQNPRHKITKRGQNVTFRCDPISEHNRLYWYRQTLGQGPEFLTYFQNEAQLEKSRLLSDRFSAERPKGSFSTLEIQRTEQGDSAMYLCASSPPGSLSNEQFFGPGTRLTVL.

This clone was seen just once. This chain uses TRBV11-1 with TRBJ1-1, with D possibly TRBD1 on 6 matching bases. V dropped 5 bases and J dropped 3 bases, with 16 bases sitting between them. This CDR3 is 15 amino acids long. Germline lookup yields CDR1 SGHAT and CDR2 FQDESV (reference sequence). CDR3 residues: CASSPVAGADTEAFF. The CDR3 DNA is TGTGCCAGCAGCCCCGTGGCGGGGGCGGACACTGAAGCTTTCTTT.

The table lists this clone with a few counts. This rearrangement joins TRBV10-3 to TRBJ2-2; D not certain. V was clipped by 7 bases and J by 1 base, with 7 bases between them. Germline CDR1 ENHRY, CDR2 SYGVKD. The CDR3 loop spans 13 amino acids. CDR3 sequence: CAIMRQNTGELFF. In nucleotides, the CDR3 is TGTGCCATCATGAGACAGAACACCGGGGAGCTGTTTTTT.

In DNA form, the CDR3 reads TGTGCCAGCAGCTTCGGCCTTGGGGGAACCACAGATACGCAGTATTTT. It codes for CASSFGLGGTTDTQYF. This rearrangement joins TRBV11-3 to TRBJ2-3; possibly TRBD1 or TRBD2 for D (5 bases each). The CDR3 consists of 16 residues. Germline CDR1 and CDR2: SGHNT and YENEEA. V dropped 3 bases and J dropped 2 bases, with 15 bases sitting between them.

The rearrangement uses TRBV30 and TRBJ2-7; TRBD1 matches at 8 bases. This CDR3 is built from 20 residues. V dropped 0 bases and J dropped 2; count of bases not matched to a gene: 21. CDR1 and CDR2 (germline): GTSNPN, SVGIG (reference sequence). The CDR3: CAWSVLLLGAGTGMTYEQYF. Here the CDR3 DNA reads TGTGCCTGGAGTGTATTGCTATTGGGGGCCGGGACAGGTATGACCTACGAGCAGTACTTC.

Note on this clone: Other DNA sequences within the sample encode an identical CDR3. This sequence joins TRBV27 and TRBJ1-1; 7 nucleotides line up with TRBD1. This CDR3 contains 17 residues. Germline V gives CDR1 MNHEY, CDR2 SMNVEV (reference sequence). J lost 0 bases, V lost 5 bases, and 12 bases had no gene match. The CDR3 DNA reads TGTGCCAGCAGTCCGGCGAGGACAGGCAAGATGAACACTGAAGCTTTCTTT. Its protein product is CASSPARTGKMNTEAFF.

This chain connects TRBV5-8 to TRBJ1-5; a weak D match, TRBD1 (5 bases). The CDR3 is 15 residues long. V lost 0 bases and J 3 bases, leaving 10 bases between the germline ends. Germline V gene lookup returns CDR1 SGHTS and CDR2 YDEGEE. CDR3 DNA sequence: TGTGCCAGCAGCTTGGACGGGGGGACCAATCAGCCCCAGCATTTT. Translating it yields CASSLDGGTNQPQHF.

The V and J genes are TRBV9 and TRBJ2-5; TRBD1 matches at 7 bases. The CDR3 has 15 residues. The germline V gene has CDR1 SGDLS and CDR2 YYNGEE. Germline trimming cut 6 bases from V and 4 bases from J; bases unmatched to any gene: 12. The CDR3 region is CASTRGVGGGETQYF. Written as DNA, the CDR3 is TGTGCCAGCACACGAGGCGTAGGGGGCGGAGAGACCCAGTACTTC. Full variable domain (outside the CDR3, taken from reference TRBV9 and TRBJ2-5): DSGVTQTPKHLITATGQRVTLRCSPRSGDLSVYWYQQSLDQGLQFLIQYYNGEERAKGNILERFSAQQFPDLHSELNLSSLELGDSALYFCASTRGVGGGETQYFGPGTRLLVL.

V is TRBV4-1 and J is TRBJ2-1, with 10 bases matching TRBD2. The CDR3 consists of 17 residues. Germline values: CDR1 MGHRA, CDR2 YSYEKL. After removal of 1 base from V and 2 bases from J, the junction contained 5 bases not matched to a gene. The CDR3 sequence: CASSQGQRGGPYNEQFF. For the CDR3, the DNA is TGCGCCAGCAGCCAAGGGCAGCGGGGGGGCCCCTACAATGAGCAGTTCTTC.

CDR3 coding DNA: TGTGCCAGCAGCATGGCGGCAGGGGGCTGTGGCATTCAGTACTTC. This translates into CASSMAAGGCGIQYF. The V gene is TRBV21-1, the J gene TRBJ2-4; the table names TRBD1, a call not compared with the DNA. TRBV21-1 is a pseudogene segment. This CDR3 is 15 amino acids long.

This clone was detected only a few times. Here the CDR3 DNA reads TGTGCCAGCAGCTTAGCGTTTCGGACAGAGGGCAATCAGCCCCAGCATTTT. Translated, it gives CASSLAFRTEGNQPQHF. The chain couples TRBV7-9 to TRBJ1-5; D is perhaps TRBD1 (6 bases). Germline CDR1 and CDR2: SEHNR and FQNEAQ (reference sequence). The V end lost 0 bases, the J end lost 2 bases, and 14 bases lay between the germline ends. CDR3 length: 17 residues. The entire variable domain, with the rest obtained from reference TRBV7-9 and TRBJ1-5, is as follows: DTGVSQNPRHKITKRGQNVTFRCDPISEHNRLYWYRQTLGQGPEFLTYFQNEAQLEKSRLLSDRFSAERPKGSFSTLEIQRTEQGDSAMYLCASSLAFRTEGNQPQHFGDGTRLSIL.

In nucleotides, the CDR3 is TGCGCCAGCAGCCGAACACAGGTAATCAGCGAGCAGTACTTC. This gives the protein CASSRTQVISEQYF. The V and J genes are TRBV4-3 and TRBJ2-7; D possibly corresponds to TRBD1 (5 bases). The length of the CDR3 is 14 residues. The ends were cut back, 4 bases at V and 6 bases at J, with 16 bases in the middle. Per germline, CDR1 LGHNA and CDR2 YSLEER.

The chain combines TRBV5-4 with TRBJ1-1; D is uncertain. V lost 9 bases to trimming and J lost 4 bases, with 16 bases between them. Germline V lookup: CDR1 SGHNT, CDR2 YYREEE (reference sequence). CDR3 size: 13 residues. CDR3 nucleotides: TGTGCCACCTGGGGAGGGATCTTCACTGAAGCTTTCTTT. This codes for CATWGGIFTEAFF.